A single TCR beta chain is shown here with its context. What it binds is not known. These data belong to a study of CD8 T cells in ankylosing spondylitis. Study-level findings and limits: As for the disease-linked clones, they showed a CD8+ phenotype and occurred at relatively low frequencies in peripheral blood. Some of these motif variants have turned up before, in reports on reactive arthritis synovial fluid and blood. There was reportedly significant enrichment of clones that were disease-linked in matched ankylosing spondylitis synovial fluid.

This CDR3 is 13 amino acids long. With 7 bases clipped from V and 5 bases from J, the junction kept 8 bases outside the gene matches. CDR1 is SQVTM, CDR2 ANQGSEA, per germline. Construction of TCR beta libraries was performed using quantitative 5'-RACE with molecular barcodes. TCRdb independently ran MiXCR on the 5' RACE reads; one entry per CDR3 protein. The repertoire holds 150,000 to 200,000 distinct CDR3 sequences, with around 19% as singletons. The receptor comes from a male donor with ankylosing spondylitis or in good health (not recorded which). The gene calls are TRBV29-1 and TRBJ2-1, with 7 bases lining up with TRBD2. Input material: blood, either unsorted or a sorted T cell fraction (not recorded which). DNA for the CDR3: TGCAGCGGGGGGTACGGGGGGAACAATGAGCAGTTCTTC. Translation: CSGGYGGNNEQFF.